This entry concerns a single T cell receptor beta chain. The CDR3 is made up of 15 amino acids. Germline CDR1 SGHRS, CDR2 YFSETQ. Trimming removed 1 base from V and 6 bases from J, with 16 bases in between. The data were obtained in a study of blood T cell repertoires in COVID-19. The wider study: From the United States, Italy and Spain came samples of acute and convalescent COVID-19. PBMCs, B-cell-depleted T cells, or T cells were the source of the cDNA or gDNA that made up the material.

How the authors handled the data: Reference gene primer amplification in the assay estimated nucleated cell counts. Only in-frame clones appear in the TCRdb table, and some are missing; sequencing was by immunoSEQ multiplex PCR. D and trimming come from the DNA, and the V and J calls and clone size come from that table. The table lists some 150,000 clones, roughly 87% of them singletons, with over 0.85% in the top ten. The source is a woman aged 45-60 years with acute or convalescent COVID-19. The material sequenced was peripheral blood. The chain carries TRBV5-1 and TRBJ1-1, with a weak D call TRBD1 (6 bases). CDR3 protein: CASSLIQGPLSEAFF. Written as DNA, the CDR3 is TGCGCCAGCAGCTTGATACAGGGCCCGCTGTCTGAAGCTTTCTTT.